These 18 T cell receptor beta chains were all obtained from the same sample, sequenced in a study of cytomegalovirus exposure and HLA in healthy donors. Primers: 60 Vbeta forward and 13 Jbeta reverse. The assay was immunoSEQ multiplex PCR, and TCRdb's table has in-frame clones only and misses some. Of approximately 100,000 clones detected, about 75% appear once; the ten largest clones hold 14%. Input material: PBMCs. The receptors were sampled from a male donor in good health and CMV-seropositive.

The chain links TRBV19 to TRBJ1-5; D uncertain. The V gene's germline CDR1 is LNHDA and CDR2 SQIVND (reference sequence). V lost 7 bases and J 4 bases, leaving 8 bases between the germline ends. The CDR3 runs to 12 residues. The CDR3 is CASTSLNQPQHF. CDR3 coding DNA: TGTGCCAGTACCAGTTTGAATCAGCCCCAGCATTTT. The variable domain in full, with the rest retrieved from reference TRBV19 and TRBJ1-5, is DGGITQSPKYLFRKEGQNVTLSCEQNLNHDAMYWYRQDPGQGLRLIYYSQIVNDFQKGDIAEGYSVSREKKESFPLTVTSAQKNPTAFYLCASTSLNQPQHFGDGTRLSIL.

This clone was counted only a few times. The chain is built from TRBV12-5 and TRBJ2-5; 7 positions agree with TRBD1. V gave up 3 bases and J gave up 3 bases; unmatched junction bases: 1. Germline V gene sequence: CDR1 LGHNT, CDR2 FRNRAP. This CDR3 comprises 13 residues. CDR3 loop: CASGFTGEETQYF. CDR3 coding DNA: TGTGCTAGTGGTTTTACAGGGGAAGAGACCCAGTACTTC.

The rearrangement joins TRBV21-1 to TRBJ1-5; the table's TRBD1 call for D was not verified on the DNA. TRBV21-1 is recorded as a pseudogene. The CDR3 is 16 residues long. CDR3 sequence reads: CASSNRDSASNQPQHF. In DNA form, the CDR3 reads TGTGCCAGCAGCAACAGGGATTCGGCTAGCAATCAGCCCCAGCATTTT.

This clone came up once. This chain uses TRBV4-1 with TRBJ1-2, with TRBD1 identical over 8 bases. The CDR3 spans 15 residues. Trimming took 2 bases from V and 7 from J; bases not matched to a gene: 9. Germline CDR1 is MGHRA and CDR2 is YSYEKL. The CDR3 protein is CASSQSGQGIFGYTF. CDR3 in DNA: TGCGCCAGCAGCCAATCAGGACAGGGTATTTTTGGCTACACCTTC.

The chain has TRBV29-1 and TRBJ2-5, with 9 positions matching TRBD1. CDR1 is SQVTM, CDR2 ANQGSEA, per germline. After removal of 0 bases from V and 1 base from J, the junction contained 3 bases not matched to a gene. The CDR3 covers 15 residues. The CDR3 sequence: CSVEDPGQGQETQYF. Written as DNA, the CDR3 is TGCAGCGTTGAAGACCCGGGACAGGGCCAAGAGACCCAGTACTTC.

The chain links TRBV7-9 to TRBJ1-2, with unresolved D. The ends were cut back, 5 bases at V and 5 bases at J, with 12 bases in the middle. CDR1 and CDR2 from the germline V gene are SEHNR and FQNEAQ (reference sequence). This CDR3 spans 13 amino acids. In nucleotides, the CDR3 is TGTGCCAGCAGCCCTGCGGTAGCGTATGGCTACACCTTC. Translation gives CASSPAVAYGYTF.

This chain links TRBV9 with TRBJ2-3; 8 bases match TRBD2. From germline, CDR1 is SGDLS and CDR2 YYNGEE. This CDR3 contains 16 residues. The V and J ends lost 4 bases and 4 bases, in that order; junction bases with no gene match: 11. CDR3 bases: TGTGCCAGCAGCCCTCGGACTAGCCTCTCGCCAGATACGCAGTATTTT. Its protein product is CASSPRTSLSPDTQYF. The complete variable domain, with remaining parts taken from reference TRBV9 and TRBJ2-3, reads DSGVTQTPKHLITATGQRVTLRCSPRSGDLSVYWYQQSLDQGLQFLIQYYNGEERAKGNILERFSAQQFPDLHSELNLSSLELGDSALYFCASSPRTSLSPDTQYFGPGTRLTVL.

The rearrangement uses TRBV7-9 and TRBJ2-1; 7 nucleotides match TRBD2. J gave up 9 bases and V 1 base, and 6 bases lay outside the gene matches. The CDR3 has 14 amino acids. Looked up from germline, CDR1 is SEHNR and CDR2 is FQNEAQ (reference sequence). The CDR3 loop is CASSLVVAGAEQFF. The DNA of the CDR3 is TGTGCCAGCAGCTTAGTTGTAGCGGGTGCTGAGCAGTTCTTC.

The V and J genes are TRBV12-5 and TRBJ2-5; TRBD1 matches 8 bases. V lost 5 bases, J lost 5 bases, and 10 bases stayed unmatched. The CDR3 runs to 15 residues. CDR1 is LGHNT, CDR2 FRNRAP, per germline. The CDR3 nucleotides read TGTGCTAGTGGTCCCACAGGGGGTCTTACGGAGACCCAGTACTTC. As protein: CASGPTGGLTETQYF.

This clone was seen a few times. The chain carries TRBV4-2 and TRBJ2-5; 13 nucleotides align to TRBD2. V lost 1 base and J lost 5; bases outside the gene matches: 10. This CDR3 has 18 amino acids. Germline V gene data show CDR1 as LGHNA and CDR2 as YNFKEQ. The CDR3 reads CASSQVVGLAGRGETQYF. CDR3 nucleotide sequence: TGTGCCAGCAGCCAAGTTGTGGGACTAGCGGGGAGGGGGGAGACCCAGTACTTC.

The chain is built from TRBV6-5 and TRBJ2-2, with TRBD1 matching 7 bases. The CDR3 length is 15 residues. Germline V gene lookup returns CDR1 MNHEY and CDR2 SVGAGI. The V gene end was trimmed by 6 bases and the J gene end by 0 bases; junction bases not matched to a gene: 4. CDR3 region: CASRTGTANTGELFF. CDR3 DNA: TGTGCCAGCAGAACCGGGACAGCGAACACCGGGGAGCTGTTTTTT.

This sequence joins TRBV4-2 and TRBJ2-3; 9 nucleotides agree with TRBD2. The V gene's germline CDR1 is LGHNA and CDR2 YNFKEQ. Unmatched junction bases numbered 6, after V lost 4 bases and J lost 1 base. This CDR3 spans 16 amino acids. The CDR3 loop is CASSPLAGSGTDTQYF. CDR3 nucleotides: TGTGCCAGCAGCCCTCTAGCGGGGTCAGGCACAGATACGCAGTATTTT.

The chain links TRBV30 to TRBJ1-3, with TRBD1 matching over 10 bases. CDR1 and CDR2 (germline): GTSNPN, SVGIG (reference sequence). The CDR3 extends over 13 amino acids. Trimming at V came to 8 bases and at J to 2 bases, leaving 3 bases not matched to a gene. The CDR3 nucleotides read TGTGCCAGACAGGGGGCGGCTGGAAACACCATATATTTT. Translated: CARQGAAGNTIYF.

Points on this clone: Other DNA sequences from this sample encode an identical CDR3 as well. The chain couples TRBV7-2 to TRBJ2-3, with 7 bases fitting TRBD1. Looked up from germline, CDR1 is SGHTA and CDR2 is FQGNSA. V trimming: 5 bases; J trimming: 5 bases; junction bases outside the gene matches: 4. The CDR3 spans 13 residues. The CDR3: CASSLRQGDTQYF. For the CDR3, the DNA is TGTGCCAGCAGCCTTCGACAGGGAGATACGCAGTATTTT.

This chain joins TRBV4-1 and TRBJ2-1; D might be TRBD2 (6 bases). The CDR3 totals 17 residues. V gave up 0 bases and J gave up 5 bases, with 17 bases separating them. The germline V gene has CDR1 MGHRA and CDR2 YSYEKL. The CDR3 nucleotides are TGCGCCAGCAGCCAAGATACGGGGACTGCGAACGACAATGAGCAGTTCTTC. Its translation: CASSQDTGTANDNEQFF.

The chain links TRBV11-2 to TRBJ2-5; maybe TRBD2 (7 bases). With 4 bases removed from V and 5 bases from J, the gap between germline ends came to 20 bases. CDR3 length equals 16 residues. Germline CDR1 reads SGHAT; CDR2 reads FQNNGV. CDR3 region: CASSSILGGGAETQYF. As DNA, the CDR3 is TGTGCCAGCAGCTCGATTTTAGGGGGGGGCGCGGAGACCCAGTACTTC.

CDR3 nucleotides: TGTGCCAGCAGCTTGCGTGGGGGGAGATTGACAAGCTCCTACAATGAGCAGTTCTTC. This gives the protein CASSLRGGRLTSSYNEQFF. This chain uses TRBV5-6 with TRBJ2-1; TRBD2 is a possible D gene (6 bases). The germline gives CDR1 SGHDT, CDR2 YYEEEE. The CDR3 consists of 19 residues. V lost 1 base, J lost 0 bases, and 20 bases lay in between.

This clone is a singleton in its sample. The chain recombines TRBV20-1 with TRBJ2-3, with D perhaps matching TRBD2 (5 bases). CDR3 size: 11 residues. CDR1 is DFQATT and CDR2 is SNEGSKA in the germline V gene (reference sequence). Trimming took 6 bases from V and 4 from J, leaving 8 bases between them. CDR3 in DNA: TGCAGTGCCTTGAGGGCAGATACGCAGTATTTT. It is translated as CSALRADTQYF.